This TCR beta chain was sequenced during a study of blood T cell repertoires in COVID-19. As for the study in general: Sites in the United States, Italy and Spain provided acute and convalescent COVID-19 samples. T cells, B-cell-depleted T cells, or PBMCs supplied cDNA or gDNA.

Authors' data handling: Quantification of nucleated cells was approximated via reference gene primer amplification. TCRdb's copy holds only in-frame clones and misses some; the assay was immunoSEQ multiplex PCR. From that table come the V and J calls and clone size; the DNA was used to work out D and trimming. The data hold 100,000 to 150,000 clones, with roughly four fifths observed a single time. Germline V gene data show CDR1 as LNHDA and CDR2 as SQIVND (reference sequence). The CDR3 consists of 14 residues. V was pared by 6 bases and J by 1 base, with 5 bases of the junction left unmatched. V is TRBV19 and J is TRBJ2-7; 8 nucleotides align to TRBD1. This clonotype was sampled from a woman aged 45-60 years with acute or convalescent COVID-19. Sequencing was performed on peripheral blood. The CDR3 here is CASRPGQGSYEQYF. The CDR3 DNA is TGTGCCAGTAGACCTGGACAGGGTTCCTACGAGCAGTACTTC.